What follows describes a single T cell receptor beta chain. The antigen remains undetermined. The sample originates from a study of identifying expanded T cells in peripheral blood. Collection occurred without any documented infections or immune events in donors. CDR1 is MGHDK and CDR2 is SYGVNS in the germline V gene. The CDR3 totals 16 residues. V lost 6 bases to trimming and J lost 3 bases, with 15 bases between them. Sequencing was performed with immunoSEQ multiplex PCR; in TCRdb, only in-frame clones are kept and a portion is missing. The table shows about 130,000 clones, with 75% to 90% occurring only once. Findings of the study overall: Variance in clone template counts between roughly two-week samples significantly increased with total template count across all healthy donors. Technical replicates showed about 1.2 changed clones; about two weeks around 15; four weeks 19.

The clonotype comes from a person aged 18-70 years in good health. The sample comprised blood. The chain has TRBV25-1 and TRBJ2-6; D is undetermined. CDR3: CASSPTLGYGANVLTF. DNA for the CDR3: TGTGCCAGCAGCCCCACCCTCGGGTATGGGGCCAACGTCCTGACTTTC.